Below, one T cell receptor (beta chain) is given with its context. Its antigen target is currently unknown. Base-call qualities are not available, and no considerably larger clone is one nucleotide away. Ficoll-Paque density gradient centrifugation was the method used to isolate PBMCs. This sample was included in a study of T-cell memory formation after mild COVID-19 (dated by TCRdb to 2020 to 2023). Study-level background: Most TCR sequence clusters were specific to one of the two donors. In a couple of donors, T-cell clones that expanded and contracted after mild COVID-19 were tracked by sequencing TCRalpha and TCRbeta repertoires over time. The cohort was made up of two young adult volunteers, one female and one male, who were previously healthy.

Summary of the overall study and its limitations: Contracting CD4+ clones were found mainly in CM and EM memory subsets, while CD8+ clones were enriched in EMRA. Only a couple of mild cases were covered in the study, and larger cohorts including severe cases with pre-infection samples were considered necessary. Whether the second-wave clones peaking on day 37 were SARS-CoV-2 specific was not confirmed. Balanced CD4/CD8 phenotypes were observed for clones contracting from day 15 to 85, whereas a bias towards CD4+ was observed for a second wave of clones expanding from day 15 to 37. Some responding clones were found in pre-infection memory, which suggests that pre-existing cross-reactive memory T cells took part in the SARS-CoV-2 response.

Reads for this sample came from an Illumina NovaSeq 6000. Using 5'RACE with constant-segment primers, TCRalpha and TCRbeta cDNA libraries were constructed, with sample barcodes and unique molecular identifiers added in the process. Trizol reagent was used to extract RNA from every sample. Library amplification was performed in two PCR steps, and a second sample barcode and Illumina TruSeq adapters were introduced in the second step. Libraries were sequenced on an Illumina NovaSeq with 2 x 150 bp paired-end reads. The published analysis was carried out like this. Demultiplexing of reads and collapsing into UMI-guided consensus sequences were performed with migec v1.2.7. Using mixcr v2.1.11, UMI consensuses were aligned to TRA and TRB V and J templates and then assembled into clonotypes. Expanded or contracted clonotypes were those called significant by both edgeR and NoisET, with noise models trained on biological replicates. edgeR calls used a false discovery rate-adjusted p below 0.01 and a log2 fold-change threshold of 1. As an exploratory analysis of dynamics, PCA with hierarchical clustering was applied to max-normalized trajectories of the 1000 most abundant clonotypes. The CD4 or CD8 phenotype of responding clones was assigned using the separately sequenced CD4+ and CD8+ repertoires. In TCRdb, the public reads were trimmed at Q25 with fastp and aligned with MiXCR, with productive beta chains retained. Each CDR3 protein appears once, grouped with its most common genes and DNA. For this entry, the V and J calls and clone size follow TCRdb and not the study's own pipeline. For this sample there are about 340,000 distinct CDR3 sequences; 20% to 25% appear just once. 21% of the sample is taken by the ten largest.

The sequenced sample was PBMCs or a T cell subset sorted from them (not recorded which). The clonotype was recovered from a man between 18 and 35 years old who had mild COVID-19 (a few samples of this study predate the infection). The sample titles of this study are shuffled in the database, so cell type and time point are left out; the donor was told from shared clones.

The CDR3 in this case is CASSYSGQYYNEQFF. The nucleotide sequence is given as TGTGCCAGCAGTTACTCGGGACAGTACTACAATGAGCAGTTCTTC. The chain employs TRBV6-5 and TRBJ2-1, with 7 bases in between that match TRBD1. Trimming takes 0 bases off V and 3 bases off J; junction bases not matched to a gene: 2. From its cysteine to its phenylalanine, the CDR3 spans 15 amino acids. The retained sequence is limited to the CDR3, 45 bases, with the frame set at the first base. CDR1 MNHEY and CDR2 SVGAGI are derived from the germline V gene.